Given below is one T cell receptor beta chain in context. Antigen specificity is unknown. This sample was included in a study of beta chain features in type 1 diabetes. This CDR3 comprises 17 residues. V dropped 2 bases and J dropped 5 bases, with 24 bases sitting between them. Germline V lookup: CDR1 GTSNPN, CDR2 SVGIG (reference sequence). Reverse transcription of all isolated RNA meant that expressed TCRB transcripts were sequenced. Sequenced by immunoSEQ multiplex PCR; TCRdb stores in-frame clones only, minus some. The top ten clones hold more than 0.8% of a sample with around 290,000 clones, under 8.5% of them seen once. General study points: Moderately but significantly shorter TCRB CDR3s were found in Type 1 diabetes patients in all four CD4+ subsets. More deletions and fewer insertions at VDJ junctions were found in patients with type 1 diabetes.

This receptor was identified in a woman aged 18-29 years in good health. Sequences were obtained from central memory CD4+ T cells from blood. The V and J genes are TRBV30 and TRBJ1-1; D possibly corresponds to TRBD1 (6 bases). This chain's CDR3 is CAWSTPIAGHSRTEAFF. The CDR3 nucleotides are TGTGCCTGGAGTACCCCGATTGCGGGACACTCTCGGACTGAAGCTTTCTTT.